This T cell receptor (beta chain) was retrieved from a study of blood T cell repertoires in COVID-19. Assay used: immunoSEQ multiplex PCR; TCRdb lists only in-frame clones, some missing. Here the sample spans about 170,000 clones, around 90% being singletons. With 5 bases clipped from V and 6 bases from J, the junction kept 7 bases outside the gene matches. The CDR3 loop spans 14 amino acids. Per germline, CDR1 SEHNR and CDR2 FQNEAQ (reference sequence). The source of this sequence is a woman aged 80 or over with COVID-19, enrolled during active disease. This chain links TRBV7-9 with TRBJ2-1, with 7 nucleotides matching TRBD1. The sequenced sample consisted of peripheral blood. The CDR3 nucleotides are TGTGCCAGCAGCACAGGGGCCGTATTCAATGAGCAGTTCTTC. This encodes CASSTGAVFNEQFF.